This entry is about one T cell receptor (beta chain). Antigen specificity is unknown. Germline lookup yields CDR1 SGHRS and CDR2 YFSETQ. CDR3 length: 15 amino acids. V was shortened by 3 bases and J by 0 bases, with 11 bases between the two germline ends. This entry is derived from a study of cytomegalovirus exposure and HLA in healthy donors. Across the study: An earlier analysis identified 120 million or so unique TCR beta sequences in about 190 million T cells. Points from the study as a whole: In a later analysis, HLA-associated TCR beta chains were more clonally expanded than equally common others. A later analysis linked a missense variant in DCLRE1C to the trimming of TCR beta V and J genes. In a later analysis, CMV-associated beta chains were mostly HLA-associated, it appeared.

The PCR had 60 Vbeta and 13 Jbeta primers. The protocol was immunoSEQ multiplex PCR, while the TCRdb copy is restricted to in-frame clones and leaves out a portion. The table for this sample gives about 130,000 clones. This rearrangement joins TRBV5-1 to TRBJ2-3; possible D gene TRBD2, 5 bases. The source is a man between 18 and 35 years old in good health and CMV-seronegative. Source material: PBMCs. Here the CDR3 reads CASSSPSGSTDTQYF. In nucleotides, the CDR3 is TGCGCCAGCAGCTCGCCCAGCGGAAGCACAGATACGCAGTATTTT.